Listed below are T cell receptor beta chains from one sample, sequenced in a study of blood T cell repertoires in COVID-19. Using immunoSEQ multiplex PCR, the repertoire was profiled, and TCRdb retains in-frame clones only, with some absent. The sample shows 50,000 or so clones, roughly four fifths of them seen only once. The sequenced sample consisted of peripheral blood. These receptors originate from a man aged 40-55 years with acute or convalescent COVID-19. Both conserved end residues are part of each CDR3. A D gene is named only where the DNA matches it firmly. Only some rows state a clone size, as once, few, many or a class for expanded clones.

j_gene: TRBJ2-2
v_gene: TRBV19
d_gene: -
abundance: -
CDR3nt: TGTGCCAGTTTCACAGGACCAACCGGGGAGCTGTTTTTT
CDR3aa: CASFTGPTGELFF

j_gene: TRBJ2-2
v_gene: TRBV6-1
d_gene: -
abundance: once
CDR3nt: TGTGCCAGCAGTGAAGCGCTAGCCGGGGAGCTGTTTTTT
CDR3aa: CASSEALAGELFF

j_gene: TRBJ2-2
v_gene: TRBV29-1
d_gene: -
abundance: -
CDR3nt: TGCAGCGTTTGGACTTCGCGGGGAACCGGGGAGCTGTTTTTT
CDR3aa: CSVWTSRGTGELFF

j_gene: TRBJ1-4
v_gene: TRBV9
d_gene: -
abundance: -
CDR3nt: TGTGCCAGCAGCAGACGGGGAGGTAATGAAAAACTGTTTTTT
CDR3aa: CASSRRGGNEKLFF

j_gene: TRBJ2-2
v_gene: TRBV7-2
d_gene: TRBD2
abundance: few
CDR3nt: TGTGCCAGCAGCTTAGAATTAGCGGGTACCGGGGAGCTGTTTTTT
CDR3aa: CASSLELAGTGELFF

j_gene: TRBJ1-2
v_gene: TRBV4-1
d_gene: TRBD1
abundance: -
CDR3nt: TGCGCCAGCAGCCAAGCTAACAGGGGTCTTGATGGCTACACCTTC
CDR3aa: CASSQANRGLDGYTF

j_gene: TRBJ1-3
v_gene: TRBV18
d_gene: -
abundance: -
CDR3nt: TGTGCCAGCTCACCTGAGCAATCTGGAAACACCATATATTTT
CDR3aa: CASSPEQSGNTIYF

j_gene: TRBJ1-3
v_gene: TRBV15
d_gene: -
abundance: -
CDR3nt: TGTGCCACCAGCACCCAGGGCTCTGGAAACACCATATATTTT
CDR3aa: CATSTQGSGNTIYF

j_gene: TRBJ1-6
v_gene: TRBV12-1
d_gene: -
abundance: -
CDR3nt: TGTGCCAGCAGCTTTGGGTGGACTCGAAGCTCCTATAATTCACCCCTCCACTTT
CDR3aa: CASSFGWTRSSYNSPLHF

j_gene: TRBJ2-3
v_gene: TRBV6-5
d_gene: -
abundance: once
CDR3nt: TGTGCCAGCTATGCTGAACAGGGAAGCCCACAGTATTTT
CDR3aa: CASYAEQGSPQYF

j_gene: TRBJ2-7
v_gene: TRBV10-1
d_gene: TRBD2
abundance: -
CDR3nt: TGCGCCAGGGGGGGGGTCCGGTACTTC
CDR3aa: CARGGVRYF

j_gene: TRBJ1-6
v_gene: TRBV10-3
d_gene: TRBD1
abundance: -
CDR3nt: TGTGCCATCAGTGATAGGACAGGGAATTCACCCCTCCACTTT
CDR3aa: CAISDRTGNSPLHF

j_gene: TRBJ1-2
v_gene: TRBV24-1
d_gene: TRBD1
abundance: -
CDR3nt: TGTGCCACCAGTGATGCAGCCCAGGGGGCTGGGGGCTACACCTTC
CDR3aa: CATSDAAQGAGGYTF

j_gene: TRBJ1-1
v_gene: TRBV5-8
d_gene: TRBD1
abundance: -
CDR3nt: TGTGCCAGCAGCTCTTACCAGGGGGCATATGGGAGCACTGAAGCTTTCTTT
CDR3aa: CASSSYQGAYGSTEAFF

j_gene: TRBJ2-7
v_gene: TRBV27
d_gene: -
abundance: -
CDR3nt: TGTGCCAGCAGTTCCCGGACGGGAACCTACGAGCAGTACTTC
CDR3aa: CASSSRTGTYEQYF

j_gene: TRBJ1-2
v_gene: TRBV27
d_gene: -
abundance: few
CDR3nt: TGTGCCAGCAGTTCTCCGGGACTTTCATCCTATGGCTACACCTTC
CDR3aa: CASSSPGLSSYGYTF

j_gene: TRBJ2-7
v_gene: TRBV7-2
d_gene: TRBD2
abundance: -
CDR3nt: TGTGCCAGCAGCTTAGTTGCGGGGGGCTCCTACGAGCAGTACTTC
CDR3aa: CASSLVAGGSYEQYF

j_gene: TRBJ2-7
v_gene: TRBV19
d_gene: -
abundance: -
CDR3nt: TGTGCCAGTAGTAACCAGGGATCCTACGAGCAGTACTTC
CDR3aa: CASSNQGSYEQYF

j_gene: TRBJ1-2
v_gene: TRBV2
d_gene: TRBD1
abundance: -
CDR3nt: TGTGCCACCCGGGACAGGATCTATGGCTACACCTTC
CDR3aa: CATRDRIYGYTF

j_gene: TRBJ2-5
v_gene: TRBV5-4
d_gene: TRBD1
abundance: -
CDR3nt: TGTGCCAGCAAACCAGACAGGGAAGGTGAGACCCAGTACTTC
CDR3aa: CASKPDREGETQYF

j_gene: TRBJ2-3
v_gene: TRBV5-1
d_gene: TRBD2
abundance: -
CDR3nt: TGCGCCAGCAGCGTGGCGACTAGCGGGGGTTCCGGGTTACCAGATACGCAGTATTTT
CDR3aa: CASSVATSGGSGLPDTQYF

j_gene: TRBJ2-5
v_gene: TRBV18
d_gene: -
abundance: -
CDR3nt: TGTGCCAGCTCGCGGACAGTCAGGGAGACCCAGTACTTC
CDR3aa: CASSRTVRETQYF

j_gene: TRBJ2-1
v_gene: TRBV19
d_gene: -
abundance: few
CDR3nt: TGTGCCAGTAGTATAACAGGGCTTGATGTTGAGCAGTTCTTC
CDR3aa: CASSITGLDVEQFF

j_gene: TRBJ1-1
v_gene: TRBV2
d_gene: TRBD1
abundance: few
CDR3nt: TGTGCCAGCAGACAGGGGTGGAACACTGAAGCTTTCTTT
CDR3aa: CASRQGWNTEAFF

j_gene: TRBJ2-7
v_gene: TRBV5-1
d_gene: -
abundance: -
CDR3nt: TGCGCCAGCAGGGTCGTCGGCTACGAGCAGTACTTC
CDR3aa: CASRVVGYEQYF

j_gene: TRBJ1-1
v_gene: TRBV20-1
d_gene: -
abundance: -
CDR3nt: TGCAGTAAACCGAAAGACAGTGAAGCTTTCTTT
CDR3aa: CSKPKDSEAFF

j_gene: TRBJ2-5
v_gene: TRBV18
d_gene: TRBD1
abundance: -
CDR3nt: TGTGCCAGCTCACCGGGACAGGGGGGCGAAGAGACCCAGTACTTC
CDR3aa: CASSPGQGGEETQYF

j_gene: TRBJ2-5
v_gene: TRBV2
d_gene: -
abundance: -
CDR3nt: TGTGCCAGCGAAAAGTCTTCCACTCAAGAGACCCAGTACTTC
CDR3aa: CASEKSSTQETQYF

j_gene: TRBJ2-7
v_gene: TRBV18
d_gene: TRBD1
abundance: -
CDR3nt: TGTGCCAGCTCACCCGACAGGGGCCAGAGCGAGCAGTACTTC
CDR3aa: CASSPDRGQSEQYF

j_gene: TRBJ2-1
v_gene: TRBV19
d_gene: TRBD1
abundance: -
CDR3nt: TGTGCCAGTAGTATTATGACAGGGGGCCTGGATGAGCAGTTCTTC
CDR3aa: CASSIMTGGLDEQFF

j_gene: TRBJ2-2
v_gene: TRBV19
d_gene: -
abundance: -
CDR3nt: TGTGCCAGTAAGGGATTTAGGGGCTCGAACACCGGGGAGCTGTTTTTT
CDR3aa: CASKGFRGSNTGELFF